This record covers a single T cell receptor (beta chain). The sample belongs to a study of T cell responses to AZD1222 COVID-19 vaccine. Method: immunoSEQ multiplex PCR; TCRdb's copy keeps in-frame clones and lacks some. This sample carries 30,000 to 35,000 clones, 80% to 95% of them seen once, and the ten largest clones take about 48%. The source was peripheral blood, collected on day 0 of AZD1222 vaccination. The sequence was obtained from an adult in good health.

CDR3 sequence reads: CASSESTGLGNSPLHF. CDR3 in DNA: TGCGCCAGCAGTGAGTCGACCGGCCTGGGTAATTCACCCCTCCACTTT. V and J are TRBV10-2 and TRBJ1-6, with D unclear. CDR3 length: 16 residues. Trimming took off 0 bases at V and 6 bases at J, with 12 bases between the two ends. Germline lookup yields CDR1 WSHSY and CDR2 SAAADI.